This T cell receptor (beta chain) is drawn from a study of T-cell memory formation after mild COVID-19. Whole-study results and caveats: While clones contracting from day 15 to 85 were balanced between CD4 and CD8, later expanders leaned CD4+.

Of note for this clonotype: Its antigen is unknown.

It was 5'RACE with constant-segment primers that produced the TCR alpha and TCR beta cDNA libraries, which carried sample barcodes and UMIs. TCRdb re-analysed the 5' RACE reads in MiXCR, keeping a single row per CDR3 protein. The table records approximately 4,900 distinct CDR3 sequences, 40% to 50% of them present only once. Looked up from germline, CDR1 is MGHDK and CDR2 is SYGVNS. V lost 1 base and J lost 6; bases outside the gene matches: 4. This CDR3 spans 15 amino acids. This chain connects TRBV25-1 to TRBJ2-1; 9 positions agree with TRBD2. This TCR derives from an adult who had mild COVID-19 (a few samples of this study predate the infection). Cell type and time point are not known. The material sequenced was PBMCs or a T cell subset sorted from them (not recorded which). CDR3 loop: CASSELAGEVNEQFF. As DNA, the CDR3 is TGTGCCAGCAGTGAATTAGCGGGGGAGGTCAATGAGCAGTTCTTC.